This T cell receptor beta chain was obtained from a study of T cell responses to AZD1222 COVID-19 vaccine. Looking at the study overall: Researchers grouped second doses given at about 4 or about 12 weeks into one pool.

Assay used: immunoSEQ multiplex PCR; TCRdb lists only in-frame clones, some missing. The data hold around 160,000 clones, with about 90% observed a single time. Remarks on this clone: Its cognate antigen is unknown.

The study's findings and limits: Spike-specific TCR breadth and depth went up after people got two AZD1222 doses. The donor group comprised mostly white British people and more females; the analysis possibly underestimated clonal diversity. Spike was spanned by vaccine-associated CD4 TCRs, which were dominant at 160-218 and 743-854.

Sequences were derived from peripheral blood, sampled on day 0 of AZD1222 vaccination. This clonotype originated in an adult in good health.

The CDR3 DNA reads TGCGCCAGCAGCTTTACCGGACAGGGGGACCTGAACACTGAAGCTTTCTTT. As protein: CASSFTGQGDLNTEAFF. This chain joins TRBV4-1 and TRBJ1-1, with 10 bases fitting TRBD1. With V trimmed by 5 bases and J by 0 bases, 9 bases remained unmatched. The germline gives CDR1 MGHRA, CDR2 YSYEKL. The CDR3 totals 17 residues.